The present TCR beta chain was sequenced within a study of cytomegalovirus exposure and HLA in healthy donors. Study results and caveats: In an earlier analysis, in some 600 donors, most V segments appeared productive either ~87% or ~30% of the time. Researchers left out some V segments, among them TRBV6-2 and TRBV6-3, as indistinguishable.

Concerning this clone: The target antigen is unknown.

Amplification used 60 Vbeta primers and 13 Jbeta primers. Clones were read by immunoSEQ multiplex PCR, and TCRdb kept only the in-frame ones, dropping some. This sample has approximately 140,000 clones, with about 80% found just once. V lost 5 bases, J lost 6 bases, and 12 bases stayed unmatched. Per germline, CDR1 SGHTA and CDR2 FQGNSA. This CDR3 contains 16 residues. Sequenced material: PBMCs. The receptor's source is a woman between 40 and 55 years old in good health and CMV-seronegative. V is TRBV7-2 and J is TRBJ2-7, with 11 bases that match TRBD1. CDR3 in amino acids: CASSQTGTGGQGEQYF. As DNA, the CDR3 is TGTGCCAGCAGCCAGACCGGGACAGGGGGTCAGGGCGAGCAGTACTTC.